This section outlines one TCR beta chain sequence together with its context. TCRdb's table, derived via immunoSEQ multiplex PCR, lists solely in-frame clones and lacks some. The repertoire includes 95,000 to 150,000 clones, approximately 90% of them detected once, and more than 2% sits in the top ten. The length of the CDR3 is 11 residues. The V and J ends lost 6 bases and 0 bases respectively, with 5 bases between them. Germline loops: CDR1 DFQATT, CDR2 SNEGSKA (reference sequence). The source of the sample is a study of blood T cell repertoires in COVID-19. Sequenced: peripheral blood. This TCR derives from a woman aged 45-65 years with acute or convalescent COVID-19. The chain uses TRBV20-1 and TRBJ1-1; D is unresolved. The CDR3 loop reads CSAGVNTEAFF. CDR3 sequence (DNA): TGCAGTGCAGGAGTGAACACTGAAGCTTTCTTT.